The subject of this entry is one T cell receptor beta chain. This record belongs to a study of blood T cell repertoires in COVID-19. Study-wide background: The study drew acute and convalescent COVID-19 samples from the United States, Italy and Spain.

This table comes from immunoSEQ multiplex PCR, and its TCRdb copy is limited to in-frame clones, with some not included. The sample has over 250,000 clones, 60% to 75% seen once. Input material: peripheral blood. The source of this sequence is a woman of 80 years or more with acute or convalescent COVID-19.

CDR3 DNA sequence: TGTGCCTGGACGGCAGGGGGCTCACCCGCCAGCAATCAGCCCCAGCATTTT. Its protein is CAWTAGGSPASNQPQHF. The chain combines TRBV30 with TRBJ1-5, with 8 bases matching TRBD1. The CDR3 runs to 17 residues. V trimming: 4 bases; J trimming: 1 base; junction bases outside the gene matches: 12. Germline CDR1 reads GTSNPN; CDR2 reads SVGIG (reference sequence).